A selection of T cell receptor beta chains follows, all from one sample in a study of intratumoral heterogeneity in liver cancer. TCRdb's copy holds only in-frame clones and misses some; the assay was immunoSEQ multiplex PCR. The repertoire consists of under 7,500 clones, with around 71% occurring once and the leading ten covering about 39%. The input for sequencing was tumor tissue, taken before any cancer treatment. The receptor set was obtained from a woman aged 70 to 79 with hepatocellular carcinoma. CDR3s include the opening cysteine and the closing phenylalanine or tryptophan. The D gene is left open where the match is weak. Only part of the rows carry a size: once, few, many, or a class if the clone is expanded.

j_call: TRBJ1-1; clone_size: -; v_call: TRBV6-5; d_call: -; cdr3_aa: CASILIMNTEAFF; cdr3_nt: TGTGCCAGCATTCTGATCATGAACACTGAAGCTTTCTTT
j_call: TRBJ2-5; clone_size: -; v_call: TRBV11-1; d_call: TRBD2; cdr3_aa: CASSLRLAAQETQYF; cdr3_nt: TGTGCCAGCAGCTTAAGACTAGCGGCACAAGAGACCCAGTACTTC
j_call: TRBJ2-3; clone_size: -; v_call: TRBV11-3; d_call: -; cdr3_aa: CASSSGLAGPDTQYF; cdr3_nt: TGTGCCAGCAGCTCGGGACTCGCGGGACCAGATACGCAGTATTTT
j_call: TRBJ2-1; clone_size: -; v_call: TRBV7-9; d_call: -; cdr3_aa: CASSLAGEQFF; cdr3_nt: TGTGCCAGCAGCTTAGCCGGTGAGCAGTTCTTC
j_call: TRBJ2-2; clone_size: -; v_call: TRBV7-9; d_call: TRBD2; cdr3_aa: CASVAGGPGTGELFF; cdr3_nt: TGTGCCAGCGTGGCGGGAGGGCCCGGCACCGGGGAGCTGTTTTTT
j_call: TRBJ2-2; clone_size: -; v_call: TRBV7-3; d_call: -; cdr3_aa: CASSTGGNGVGELFF; cdr3_nt: TGTGCCAGCAGTACGGGCGGGAACGGGGTCGGGGAGCTGTTTTTT
j_call: TRBJ1-4; clone_size: -; v_call: TRBV3-1/TRBV3-2; d_call: -; cdr3_aa: CASSRDRQAGGEKLFF; cdr3_nt: TGTGCCAGCAGCCGAGATCGACAGGCAGGAGGTGAAAAACTGTTTTTT
j_call: TRBJ1-2; clone_size: few; v_call: TRBV24-1; d_call: -; cdr3_aa: CATSVAGLGDYGYTF; cdr3_nt: TGTGCCACCAGTGTTGCGGGACTAGGGGACTATGGCTACACCTTC
j_call: TRBJ2-3; clone_size: once; v_call: TRBV29-1; d_call: -; cdr3_aa: CSVSIYDTQYF; cdr3_nt: TGCAGCGTTTCCATTTATGATACGCAGTATTTT
j_call: TRBJ2-5; clone_size: few; v_call: TRBV5-4; d_call: -; cdr3_aa: CASSEDWTAQETQYF; cdr3_nt: TGTGCCAGCAGCGAAGATTGGACAGCGCAAGAGACCCAGTACTTC
j_call: TRBJ2-2; clone_size: -; v_call: TRBV10-3; d_call: -; cdr3_aa: CAISAGGAHTGELFF; cdr3_nt: TGTGCCATCAGCGCCGGGGGAGCGCACACCGGGGAGCTGTTTTTT
j_call: TRBJ2-1; clone_size: -; v_call: TRBV14; d_call: -; cdr3_aa: CASSQEITGSYNEQFF; cdr3_nt: TGTGCCAGCAGCCAAGAAATCACAGGCTCCTACAATGAGCAGTTCTTC
j_call: TRBJ1-6; clone_size: -; v_call: TRBV6-5; d_call: -; cdr3_aa: CASSSGPYNSPLHF; cdr3_nt: TGTGCCAGCTCTTCGGGTCCTTATAATTCACCCCTCCACTTT
j_call: TRBJ2-1; clone_size: -; v_call: TRBV12-3/TRBV12-4; d_call: -; cdr3_aa: CASSYTGYNEQFF; cdr3_nt: TGTGCCAGCAGCTACACAGGGTACAATGAGCAGTTCTTC
j_call: TRBJ1-4; clone_size: -; v_call: TRBV12-3/TRBV12-4; d_call: -; cdr3_aa: CASRRDLAEKLFF; cdr3_nt: TGTGCCAGCCGTAGGGACTTAGCCGAAAAACTGTTTTTT
j_call: TRBJ1-1; clone_size: few; v_call: TRBV5-5; d_call: TRBD1; cdr3_aa: CASSGGQARGTEAFF; cdr3_nt: TGTGCCAGCAGCGGGGGACAGGCACGGGGCACTGAAGCTTTCTTT
j_call: TRBJ2-7; clone_size: -; v_call: TRBV6-6; d_call: TRBD1; cdr3_aa: CASSFGGQGNEQYF; cdr3_nt: TGTGCCAGCAGTTTTGGGGGACAGGGAAATGAGCAGTACTTC
j_call: TRBJ2-7; clone_size: once; v_call: TRBV7-2; d_call: TRBD1; cdr3_aa: CASSLWGTGIHEQYF; cdr3_nt: TGTGCCAGCAGCTTATGGGGGACAGGTATACACGAGCAGTACTTC
j_call: TRBJ1-1; clone_size: -; v_call: TRBV7-3; d_call: -; cdr3_aa: CASRAEVYTEAFF; cdr3_nt: TGTGCCAGCAGGGCCGAAGTTTACACTGAAGCTTTCTTT
j_call: TRBJ2-2; clone_size: -; v_call: TRBV9; d_call: -; cdr3_aa: CASSVTSRSNTGELFF; cdr3_nt: TGTGCCAGCAGCGTGACGAGTCGATCGAACACCGGGGAGCTGTTTTTT
j_call: TRBJ2-1; clone_size: medium-sized; v_call: TRBV28; d_call: -; cdr3_aa: CASSTVSGNEQFF; cdr3_nt: TGTGCCAGCAGCACAGTGTCGGGCAATGAGCAGTTCTTC
j_call: TRBJ2-1; clone_size: -; v_call: TRBV11-2; d_call: -; cdr3_aa: CASSSKIQGTNEQFF; cdr3_nt: TGTGCCAGCAGCTCCAAGATTCAGGGAACCAATGAGCAGTTCTTC
j_call: TRBJ2-1; clone_size: -; v_call: TRBV7-9; d_call: -; cdr3_aa: CASSLAGGEQFF; cdr3_nt: TGTGCCAGCAGCTTAGCGGGAGGCGAGCAGTTCTTC
j_call: TRBJ2-3; clone_size: -; v_call: TRBV10-3; d_call: TRBD2; cdr3_aa: CAISERAGGGGTDTQYF; cdr3_nt: TGTGCCATCAGTGAAAGGGCGGGAGGAGGGGGCACAGATACGCAGTATTTT
j_call: TRBJ2-3; clone_size: few; v_call: TRBV5-8; d_call: -; cdr3_aa: CASKFTGSTDTQYF; cdr3_nt: TGTGCCAGCAAATTCACCGGGAGCACAGATACGCAGTATTTT
j_call: TRBJ2-1; clone_size: -; v_call: TRBV9; d_call: -; cdr3_aa: CASSTQTGYNEQFF; cdr3_nt: TGTGCCAGCAGCACCCAGACAGGCTACAATGAGCAGTTCTTC
j_call: TRBJ1-2; clone_size: medium-sized; v_call: TRBV7-9; d_call: -; cdr3_aa: CASSPFRDGYGGYGYTF; cdr3_nt: TGTGCCAGCAGCCCCTTCCGGGACGGGTATGGGGGATATGGCTACACCTTC
j_call: TRBJ1-2; clone_size: -; v_call: TRBV28; d_call: -; cdr3_aa: CASTYRVGYTF; cdr3_nt: TGTGCCAGCACTTACAGGGTTGGCTACACCTTC
j_call: TRBJ2-7; clone_size: -; v_call: TRBV18; d_call: TRBD1; cdr3_aa: CASSPRTGLYEQYF; cdr3_nt: TGTGCCAGCTCACCCCGGACAGGTTTGTACGAGCAGTACTTC
j_call: TRBJ1-2; clone_size: -; v_call: TRBV3-1/TRBV3-2; d_call: -; cdr3_aa: CASSPVSVLGGYTF; cdr3_nt: TGTGCCAGCAGCCCGGTCTCGGTTCTGGGGGGCTACACCTTC
j_call: TRBJ2-3; clone_size: -; v_call: TRBV11-2; d_call: -; cdr3_aa: CASSLRRPASTDTQYF; cdr3_nt: TGTGCCAGCAGCTTACGGAGGCCGGCTAGCACAGATACGCAGTATTTT
j_call: TRBJ2-3; clone_size: -; v_call: TRBV25-1; d_call: -; cdr3_aa: CASSEVTSPDTQYF; cdr3_nt: TGTGCCAGCAGTGAAGTTACGAGCCCAGATACGCAGTATTTT
j_call: TRBJ2-3; clone_size: -; v_call: TRBV7-9; d_call: -; cdr3_aa: CASSEKNHRFTDTQYF; cdr3_nt: TGTGCCAGCAGCGAAAAAAACCATCGATTCACAGATACGCAGTATTTT
j_call: TRBJ2-3; clone_size: -; v_call: TRBV7-6; d_call: -; cdr3_aa: CASSLLGPPIDTQYF; cdr3_nt: TGTGCCAGCAGCTTATTAGGGCCACCTATAGATACGCAGTATTTT
j_call: TRBJ2-5; clone_size: few; v_call: TRBV6-5; d_call: TRBD1; cdr3_aa: CASRGTGERASYF; cdr3_nt: TGTGCCAGCAGAGGGACAGGGGAGCGGGCTTCGTACTTC
j_call: TRBJ2-7; clone_size: -; v_call: TRBV28; d_call: TRBD2; cdr3_aa: CASSPLSLAGGKQYF; cdr3_nt: TGTGCCAGCAGTCCCCTAAGTCTAGCGGGAGGGAAGCAGTACTTC
j_call: TRBJ1-2; clone_size: few; v_call: TRBV2; d_call: -; cdr3_aa: CASLMGRNYGYTF; cdr3_nt: TGTGCCAGCCTCATGGGGCGCAACTATGGCTACACCTTC
j_call: TRBJ2-3; clone_size: -; v_call: TRBV9; d_call: TRBD2; cdr3_aa: CASTSSGRGADTQYF; cdr3_nt: TGTGCCAGCACCTCTAGCGGGAGGGGTGCAGATACGCAGTATTTT
j_call: TRBJ2-3; clone_size: -; v_call: TRBV19; d_call: -; cdr3_aa: CASRGGKNTDTQYF; cdr3_nt: TGTGCCAGTAGGGGCGGGAAAAACACAGATACGCAGTATTTT
j_call: TRBJ2-4; clone_size: -; v_call: TRBV9; d_call: -; cdr3_aa: CASSVDGIDIQYF; cdr3_nt: TGTGCCAGCAGCGTCGATGGCATTGACATTCAGTACTTC
j_call: TRBJ2-7; clone_size: -; v_call: TRBV12-3/TRBV12-4; d_call: -; cdr3_aa: CASTLGYSYEQYF; cdr3_nt: TGTGCCAGCACCCTCGGGTACTCCTACGAGCAGTACTTC